Shown below are 9 T cell receptor beta chains from a single sample sequenced in a study of cytomegalovirus exposure and HLA in healthy donors. Both 60 Vbeta primers and 13 Jbeta primers went into the PCR. Assay used: immunoSEQ multiplex PCR; TCRdb lists only in-frame clones, some missing. The profile shows about 190,000 clones, around 86% of them singletons. Sequencing used PBMCs. These receptors all stem from a middle-aged man in good health and CMV-seronegative.

The chain is built from TRBV28 and TRBJ1-5; 8 nucleotides line up with TRBD1. V shed 5 bases, J shed 4 bases, and the junction held 7 bases outside the gene matches. Germline CDR1 MDHEN, CDR2 SYDVKM. The CDR3 is 15 amino acids. The CDR3 is CASSPRTGGNQPQHF. The CDR3, as DNA: TGTGCCAGCAGTCCCCGAACAGGGGGGAATCAGCCCCAGCATTTT.

The chain combines TRBV18 with TRBJ2-7; 11 bases fit TRBD1. This CDR3 is built from 15 residues. Germline CDR1 KGHSH, CDR2 LQKENI. The V and J ends lost 1 base and 3 bases, in that order; junction bases with no gene match: 2. CDR3 sequence: CASSPRDRGYYEQYF. DNA of the CDR3: TGTGCCAGCTCACCACGGGACAGGGGGTACTACGAGCAGTACTTC.

This clone was counted a few times. The V gene is TRBV7-6, the J gene TRBJ1-1; the match to TRBD1 covers 7 bases. The CDR3 is 14 residues long. V gave up 4 bases and J gave up 0 bases; unmatched junction bases: 2. CDR1 and CDR2 (germline): SGHVS, FNYEAQ. CDR3 sequence: CASSSGQLNTEAFF. CDR3 bases: TGTGCCAGCAGCTCGGGACAGTTGAACACTGAAGCTTTCTTT.

The chain has TRBV18 and TRBJ2-3; 9 positions match TRBD1. CDR3 size: 16 residues. CDR1 is KGHSH, CDR2 LQKENI, per germline. V shed 1 base, J shed 4 bases, and the junction held 6 bases outside the gene matches. The CDR3 is CASSPRGTGKSDTQYF. The CDR3 DNA reads TGTGCCAGCTCACCACGAGGGACAGGGAAGTCAGATACGCAGTATTTT. Full variable domain (remainder filled in from reference TRBV18 and TRBJ2-3): NAGVMQNPRHLVRRRGQEARLRCSPMKGHSHVYWYRQLPEEGLKFMVYLQKENIIDESGMPKERFSAEFPKEGPSILRIQQVVRGDSAAYFCASSPRGTGKSDTQYFGPGTRLTVL.

This chain links TRBV19 with TRBJ2-5; D possibly corresponds to TRBD2 (6 bases). Germline loops: CDR1 LNHDA, CDR2 SQIVND (reference sequence). This CDR3 has 14 amino acids. V dropped 6 bases and J dropped 2 bases, with 13 bases sitting between them. CDR3 bases: TGTGCCAGTAGCGCCAGCGGGCCTCAAGAGACCCAGTACTTC. This sequence encodes CASSASGPQETQYF.

The V call is TRBV9, the J call TRBJ2-1; maybe TRBD1 (7 bases). Germline V gene sequence: CDR1 SGDLS, CDR2 YYNGEE. V gave up 7 bases and J gave up 2 bases, with 13 bases separating them. There are 14 residues in the CDR3. The chain's CDR3 is CASSGGTAYNEQFF. The CDR3 nucleotides read TGTGCCAGCTCCGGCGGGACAGCCTACAATGAGCAGTTCTTC.

This clone was seen a handful of times. The V gene is TRBV2, the J gene TRBJ2-3, with a possible D match to TRBD2 (6 bases). CDR1 and CDR2 (germline): SNHLY, FYNNEI. This CDR3 comprises 16 residues. Trimming left V 5 bases short and J 0 bases short, with 15 bases between. DNA for the CDR3: TGTGCCAGCAGTAAGTGGGGACTGGCTAGCACAGATACGCAGTATTTT. This encodes CASSKWGLASTDTQYF.

This rearrangement joins TRBV25-1 to TRBJ2-5; TRBD1 is a possible D gene (6 bases). Trimming shortened V by 3 bases and J by 4 bases, and 15 bases separated the two germline ends. The germline CDR1 and CDR2 sequences are MGHDK and SYGVNS. CDR3 length equals 15 residues. In nucleotides, the CDR3 is TGTGCCAGCAGTGACCCACAGGGTGCGGGAGAGACCCAGTACTTC. Protein: CASSDPQGAGETQYF.

The J gene is TRBJ2-1, the V gene TRBV7-9; 12 positions agree with TRBD2. Germline V gives CDR1 SEHNR, CDR2 FQNEAQ (reference sequence). V lost 3 bases and J lost 2; bases outside the gene matches: 8. The CDR3 extends over 18 amino acids. This CDR3 is CASSLDGTSGRTYNEQFF. In DNA form, the CDR3 reads TGTGCCAGCAGCTTGGATGGGACTAGCGGGCGGACCTACAATGAGCAGTTCTTC.